These T cell receptor beta chains were read from a single sample in a study of shared clonotypes between healthy human individuals. The assay was immunoSEQ multiplex PCR, and TCRdb's table has in-frame clones only and misses some. Of around 600,000 clones listed, around 97% are singletons. Sequencing input: naive CD4+ T cells sorted from blood. The receptors were sampled from a woman aged 25-40 years in good health. CDR3s include the opening cysteine and the closing phenylalanine or tryptophan. The D gene is left open where the match is weak. Size is stated for part of the rows, as once, few or many counts, or as a class when the clone is expanded.

TRBD1,TRBV7-9,17,once,TRBJ1-2,TGTGCCAGCAGCTTATACGGGGGACAGGGAGAAAACTATGGCTACACCTTC,CASSLYGGQGENYGYTF
NA,TRBV7-2,13,NA,TRBJ2-3,TGTGCCAGCAGCTTAGAGTACGAAGATACGCAGTATTTT,CASSLEYEDTQYF
NA,TRBV7-8,13,NA,TRBJ2-7,TGTGCCAGCAGCTTAGAGGGTAGGGGCGAGCAGTACTTC,CASSLEGRGEQYF
NA,TRBV28,15,NA,TRBJ2-2,TGTGCCAGCAGTGACAAACGTGTACGTTCCGGGGAGCTGTTTTTT,CASSDKRVRSGELFF
NA,TRBV6-1,12,NA,TRBJ1-5,TGTGCCAGCAGTTCGGGGGGACAGCCCCAGCATTTT,CASSSGGQPQHF
TRBD2,TRBV11-2,15,once,TRBJ2-7,TGTGCCAGCAGATCCCTAGCGGCGCCTACCTACGAGCAGTACTTC,CASRSLAAPTYEQYF
NA,TRBV19,11,NA,TRBJ2-1,TGTGCCAGCGGTTTCATCAATGAGCAGTTCTTC,CASGFINEQFF
TRBD2,TRBV9,15,once,TRBJ2-3,TGTGCCAGCAGTCCGGGACTAGCGGAACCAGATACGCAGTATTTT,CASSPGLAEPDTQYF
NA,TRBV18,16,NA,TRBJ1-5,TGTGCCAGCTCCCTCAACCGGGACGCCGGCAATAAGCCCCAGCATTTT,CASSLNRDAGNKPQHF
TRBD2,TRBV4-1,14,NA,TRBJ2-1,TGCGCCAGCAACTTAGCGGGAGGGCCGGAAGAGCAGTTCTTC,CASNLAGGPEEQFF
TRBD1,TRBV18,15,once,TRBJ1-6,TGTGCCAGCTCACCTCCCGGGACAGGGAATTCACCCCTCCACTTT,CASSPPGTGNSPLHF
TRBD1,TRBV28,13,once,TRBJ1-1,TGTGCCAGCAGGGGGACAGGTTACACTGAAGCTTTCTTT,CASRGTGYTEAFF
NA,TRBV7-3,13,once,TRBJ1-5,TGTGCCAGCAGTCTAGGGGTGAATCAGCCCCAGCATTTT,CASSLGVNQPQHF
NA,TRBV9,15,NA,TRBJ2-2,TGTGCCAGCAGCCCGACAACCCCCGCAAACGGGGAGCTGTTTTTT,CASSPTTPANGELFF
TRBD1,TRBV18,16,once,TRBJ1-4,TGTGCCAGCTCATCGGGACAGGGAGCAACTAATGAAAAACTGTTTTTT,CASSSGQGATNEKLFF
NA,TRBV5-1,16,NA,TRBJ1-4,TGCGCCAGCAGCTTGAGTGCTCTCCCAACTAATGAAAAACTGTTTTTT,CASSLSALPTNEKLFF
NA,TRBV10-3,14,NA,TRBJ2-2,TGTGCCATCAGTGCACAAGCGAACACCGGGGAGCTGTTTTTT,CAISAQANTGELFF
TRBD2,TRBV2,15,NA,TRBJ2-7,TGTGCCAGCAGGGATAGCGGGAGCCCCTCATTCGAGCAGTACTTC,CASRDSGSPSFEQYF
TRBD2,TRBV10-2,15,NA,TRBJ2-2,TGCGCCAGCAGTTTAAGCGGGACTAACACCGGGGAGCTGTTTTTT,CASSLSGTNTGELFF
TRBD2,TRBV14,15,NA,TRBJ2-1,TGTGCCAGCAGCCAAACGTCGGGAGCGGGGGATGAGCAGTTCTTC,CASSQTSGAGDEQFF
TRBD1,TRBV28,14,few,TRBJ1-5,TGTGCCAGCTTACGGGACAGGGTCAATCAGCCCCAGCATTTT,CASLRDRVNQPQHF
TRBD1,TRBV10-1,14,NA,TRBJ1-5,TGCGCCAGCAGTGATGGACAGGGAATTCAGCCCCAGCATTTT,CASSDGQGIQPQHF
TRBD2,TRBV27,20,NA,TRBJ2-7,TGTGCCAGCAGTTTAAGGACTGCCCGCTCTAGCGGGAGGACCCCCTACGAGCAGTACTTC,CASSLRTARSSGRTPYEQYF
NA,TRBV6-5,14,NA,TRBJ2-3,TGTGCCAGCAGTTACATCGCAGGTGCAGATACGCAGTATTTT,CASSYIAGADTQYF
TRBD1,TRBV28,14,NA,TRBJ1-1,TGTGCCAGCAGTTCGGGACAGCCGAACACTGAAGCTTTCTTT,CASSSGQPNTEAFF
TRBD2,TRBV5-1,15,NA,TRBJ2-1,TGCGCCAGCAGCTTGTCTAGCGGGATCTACAATGAGCAGTTCTTC,CASSLSSGIYNEQFF
NA,TRBV28,11,NA,TRBJ2-7,TGTGCCAGCAGTGTCGGTTACGAGCAGTACTTC,CASSVGYEQYF
TRBD2,TRBV5-1,19,once,TRBJ2-1,TGCGCCAGCAGCCTCACTTCCGGGACTAGCGGGAACGTTAGGAATGAGCAGTTCTTC,CASSLTSGTSGNVRNEQFF
TRBD1,TRBV5-1,14,NA,TRBJ1-1,TGCGCCAGCAGCTGGGGGACAGAAAACACTGAAGCTTTCTTT,CASSWGTENTEAFF